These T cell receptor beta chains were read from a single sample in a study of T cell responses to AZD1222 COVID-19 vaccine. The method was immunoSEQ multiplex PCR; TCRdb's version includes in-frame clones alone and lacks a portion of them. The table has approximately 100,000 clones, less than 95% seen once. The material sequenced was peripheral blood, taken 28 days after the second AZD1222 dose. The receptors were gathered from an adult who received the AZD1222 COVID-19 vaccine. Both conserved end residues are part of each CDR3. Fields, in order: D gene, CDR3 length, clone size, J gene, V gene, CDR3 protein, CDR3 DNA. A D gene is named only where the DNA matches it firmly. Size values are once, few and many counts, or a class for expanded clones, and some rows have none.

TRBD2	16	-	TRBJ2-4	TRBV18	CASSPQRGLAKNIQYF	TGTGCCAGCTCACCACAGCGGGGGTTAGCCAAAAACATTCAGTACTTC
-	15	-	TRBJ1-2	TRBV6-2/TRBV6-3	CASSYSGRRNYGYTF	TGTGCCAGCAGTTACTCGGGGCGACGTAACTATGGCTACACCTTC
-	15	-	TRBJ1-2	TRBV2	CASSEAGTGIGGYTF	TGTGCCAGCAGTGAAGCTGGGACCGGCATTGGTGGCTACACCTTC
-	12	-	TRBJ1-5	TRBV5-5	CASSPEGQPQHF	TGTGCCAGCAGCCCGGAGGGGCAACCCCAGCATTTT
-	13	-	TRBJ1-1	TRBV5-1	CASSLSGYTEAFF	TGCGCCAGCAGCTTGAGCGGGTACACTGAAGCTTTCTTT
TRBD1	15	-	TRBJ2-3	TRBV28	CASSPRTGGKTPQYF	TGTGCCAGCAGTCCCCGGACAGGGGGTAAAACCCCGCAGTATTTT
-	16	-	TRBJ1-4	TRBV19	CASSNMGTKGNEKLFF	TGTGCCAGTAGTAATATGGGTACCAAGGGGAATGAAAAACTGTTTTTT
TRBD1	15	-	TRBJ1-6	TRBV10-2	CASRTLTGPNSPLHF	TGCGCCAGCAGGACTCTGACAGGGCCCAATTCACCCCTCCACTTT
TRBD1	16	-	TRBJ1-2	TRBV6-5	CASSSPSGGRQVGYTF	TGTGCCAGCAGTTCACCCTCAGGGGGCCGCCAAGTTGGCTACACCTTC
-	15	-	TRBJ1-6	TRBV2	CASSEAGPKNSPLHF	TGTGCCAGCAGTGAAGCTGGTCCGAAAAATTCACCCCTCCACTTT
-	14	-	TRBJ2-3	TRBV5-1	CASTRDGSTDTQYF	TGCGCCAGTACCAGGGACGGTAGCACAGATACGCAGTATTTT
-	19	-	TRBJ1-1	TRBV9	CASSPRIIATAGTNTEAFF	TGTGCCAGCAGCCCCCGGATAATAGCGACGGCAGGGACGAACACTGAAGCTTTCTTT
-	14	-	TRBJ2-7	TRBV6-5	CASKEGIRSYEQYF	TGTGCCAGCAAAGAGGGGATTCGGTCCTACGAGCAGTACTTC
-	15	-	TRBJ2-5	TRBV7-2	CASSFFRLASETQYF	TGTGCCAGCAGCTTTTTTCGGCTAGCGTCGGAGACCCAGTACTTC
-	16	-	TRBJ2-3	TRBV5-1	CASSSRKGLRVDTQYF	TGCGCCAGCAGCTCCCGGAAAGGACTTCGGGTTGATACGCAGTATTTT
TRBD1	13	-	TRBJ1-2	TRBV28	CASSWDRAYGYTF	TGTGCCAGCAGTTGGGACAGGGCCTATGGCTACACCTTC
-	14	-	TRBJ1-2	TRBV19	CASSMFLSTYGYTF	TGTGCCAGTAGTATGTTTCTGTCAACGTATGGCTACACCTTC
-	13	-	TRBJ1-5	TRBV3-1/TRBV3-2	CASSQDRGQPQHF	TGTGCCAGCAGCCAAGATCGGGGTCAGCCCCAGCATTTT
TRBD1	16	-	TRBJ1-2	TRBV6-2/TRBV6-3	CASSPPYQGANYGYTF	TGTGCCAGCAGCCCTCCCTATCAGGGGGCCAACTATGGCTACACCTTC
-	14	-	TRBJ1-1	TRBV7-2	CASSLRGSFSEAFF	TGTGCCAGCAGCTTAAGGGGGTCATTCTCTGAAGCTTTCTTT
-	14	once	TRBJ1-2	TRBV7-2	CASSSDSPNYGYTF	TGTGCCAGCAGCTCCGACAGCCCTAACTATGGCTACACCTTC
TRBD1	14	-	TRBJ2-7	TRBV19	CASSIGQGDYEQYF	TGTGCCAGTAGTATCGGACAGGGGGACTACGAGCAGTACTTC
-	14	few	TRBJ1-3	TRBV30	CAWSVQGSGNTIYF	TGTGCCTGGAGTGTACAGGGCTCTGGAAACACCATATATTTT
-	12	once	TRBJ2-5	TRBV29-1	CSVDPYQETQYF	TGCAGCGTTGATCCTTACCAAGAGACCCAGTACTTC
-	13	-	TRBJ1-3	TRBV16	CASSPSSGNTIYF	TGTGCCAGCAGCCCGTCCTCTGGAAACACCATATATTTT
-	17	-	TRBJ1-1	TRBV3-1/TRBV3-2	CASSPDRTSYANTEAFF	TGTGCCAGCAGCCCCGACAGGACTAGTTACGCGAACACTGAAGCTTTCTTT
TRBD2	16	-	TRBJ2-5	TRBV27	CASSLSGTSGRQTQYF	TGTGCCAGCAGTTTATCGGGAACTAGCGGGCGGCAGACCCAGTACTTC
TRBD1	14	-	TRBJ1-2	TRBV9	CASSARDRGYGYTF	TGTGCCAGCAGCGCCCGGGACAGGGGCTATGGCTACACCTTC
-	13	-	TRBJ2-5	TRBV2	CASGSGYQETQYF	TGTGCCAGCGGTTCAGGGTACCAAGAGACCCAGTACTTC
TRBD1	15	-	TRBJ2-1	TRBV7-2	CASSLGQGVSNEQFF	TGTGCCAGCAGCTTAGGACAGGGGGTCTCCAATGAGCAGTTCTTC
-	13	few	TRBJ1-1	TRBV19	CASSLRTNTEAFF	TGTGCCAGTAGTCTTAGAACGAACACTGAAGCTTTCTTT
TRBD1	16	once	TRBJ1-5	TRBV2	CASSLMGQGVGQPQHF	TGTGCCAGCAGTCTCATGGGACAGGGGGTAGGGCAGCCCCAGCATTTT
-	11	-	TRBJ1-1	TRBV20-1	CSASMNTEAFF	TGCAGTGCTAGTATGAACACTGAAGCTTTCTTT
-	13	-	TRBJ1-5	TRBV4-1	CASSQGFNQPQHF	TGCGCCAGCAGCCAGGGCTTCAATCAGCCCCAGCATTTT
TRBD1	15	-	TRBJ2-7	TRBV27	CASSPRQGGYDEQYF	TGTGCCAGCAGTCCACGACAGGGGGGGTATGACGAGCAGTACTTC
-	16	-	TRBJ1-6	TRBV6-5	CASSYVSRGNNSPLHF	TGTGCCAGCAGTTACGTCTCAAGGGGAAATAATTCACCCCTCCACTTT
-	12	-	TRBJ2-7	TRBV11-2	CASSPARGQQYF	TGTGCCAGCAGCCCAGCCAGGGGCCAGCAGTACTTC
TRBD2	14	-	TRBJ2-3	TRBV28	CATVKTSGTDTQYF	TGTGCCACCGTAAAGACTAGCGGGACAGATACGCAGTATTTT
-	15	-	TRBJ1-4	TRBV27	CASRDSGISSEKLFF	TGTGCCAGCAGGGACAGCGGTATTAGTAGTGAAAAACTGTTTTTT
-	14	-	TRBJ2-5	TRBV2	CASSPGFSRETQYF	TGTGCCAGCAGCCCGGGATTTTCGAGGGAGACCCAGTACTTC
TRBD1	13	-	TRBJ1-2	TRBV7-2	CASSRDRPVDRPF	TGTGCCAGCAGCCGAGATCGTCCCGTGGACAGGCCTTTC
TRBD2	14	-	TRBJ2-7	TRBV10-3	CAISRLAGDGEQYF	TGTGCCATCAGCCGACTAGCGGGGGACGGGGAGCAGTACTTC